Shown below are 19 T cell receptor beta chains from a single sample sequenced in a study of shared clonotypes between healthy human individuals. The method was immunoSEQ multiplex PCR; TCRdb's version includes in-frame clones alone and lacks a portion of them. The profile shows some 2,000,000 clones, about 95% of them singletons. Naive CD8 cells comprised CD45RO-negative, CCR7-positively selected cells, excluding terminally differentiated effector memory CD45RA+ cells. What was sequenced was naive CD8+ T cells sorted from blood. Receptors originate from a man between 18 and 29 years old in good health.

The chain couples TRBV19 to TRBJ1-1; D gene ambiguous. The V and J ends lost 5 bases and 6 bases respectively, with 16 bases between them. Germline V CDR1 and CDR2: LNHDA, SQIVND (reference sequence). The CDR3 is 14 amino acids. CDR3 nucleotide sequence: TGTGCCAGTAGTGTGGGGATTTTAGGGCCTGAAGCTTTCTTT. Its translation: CASSVGILGPEAFF.

Note on this clone: The identical CDR3 is also encoded by other nucleotide sequences in the sample. This chain uses TRBV4-1 with TRBJ2-7, with TRBD2 identical over 11 bases. CDR3 length: 15 amino acids. The germline CDR1 and CDR2 sequences are MGHRA and YSYEKL. V was clipped by 3 bases and J by 1 base; unmatched bases: 2. The CDR3 reads CASSQGLAVSYEQYF. For the CDR3, the DNA is TGCGCCAGCAGCCAGGGACTAGCGGTGTCCTACGAGCAGTACTTC.

DNA for the CDR3: TGCGCCAGCAGTTTCGGACGGCTGGGCCATGGAACCGGGGAGCTGTTTTTT. Translated: CASSFGRLGHGTGELFF. This chain links TRBV5-1 with TRBJ2-2; no clear D. The CDR3 loop spans 17 amino acids. V dropped 5 bases and J dropped 5 bases, with 22 bases sitting between them. Germline CDR1 reads SGHRS; CDR2 reads YFSETQ.

This clone was counted between two and nine times. The chain is built from TRBV19 and TRBJ1-5; D not resolved. Germline V gene data show CDR1 as LNHDA and CDR2 as SQIVND (reference sequence). The CDR3 sequence is 12 residues long. The V end lost 7 bases, the J end lost 7 bases, and 11 bases lay between the germline ends. Here the CDR3 reads CASTLGLQPQHF. DNA for the CDR3: TGTGCCAGTACTCTCGGGTTGCAGCCCCAGCATTTT.

The rearrangement joins TRBV6-5 to TRBJ2-7; TRBD2 is a possible D gene (5 bases). Trimming removed 7 bases from V and 2 bases from J, with 15 bases in between. There are 14 residues in the CDR3. CDR1 MNHEY and CDR2 SVGAGI come from the germline V gene. CDR3 bases: TGTGCCAGCACCCAGATGTACGGGGCCTACGAGCAGTACTTC. It specifies CASTQMYGAYEQYF.

This clone was counted a single time. V and J are TRBV5-1 and TRBJ1-1; TRBD1 is a possible D gene (6 bases). The CDR3 is 15 amino acids. The V gene lost 2 bases and the J gene lost 4 bases, with 15 bases spanning the gap. The germline V gene has CDR1 SGHRS and CDR2 YFSETQ. The chain's CDR3 is CASSFSQGQVTEAFF. DNA for the CDR3: TGCGCCAGCAGCTTTAGTCAGGGGCAGGTCACTGAAGCTTTCTTT.

The chain is built from TRBV28 and TRBJ2-2, with D maybe TRBD2 (5 bases). Looked up from germline, CDR1 is MDHEN and CDR2 is SYDVKM. The CDR3 sequence is 14 residues long. V lost 7 bases to trimming and J lost 3 bases, with 12 bases between them. This CDR3 reads CASISGLDTGELFF. Here the CDR3 DNA reads TGTGCCAGCATTTCGGGATTGGACACCGGGGAGCTGTTTTTT. Looking up the rest from reference TRBV28 and TRBJ2-2 gives the full variable domain: DVKVTQSSRYLVKRTGEKVFLECVQDMDHENMFWYRQDPGLGLRLIYFSYDVKMKEKGDIPEGYSVSREKKERFSLILESASTNQTSMYLCASISGLDTGELFFGEGSRLTVL.

The chain is built from TRBV5-6 and TRBJ2-7; D may match TRBD1 or TRBD2 (5 bases each). The CDR3 length is 14 residues. The germline V gene encodes CDR1 SGHDT and CDR2 YYEEEE. The V gene lost 4 bases and the J gene lost 5 bases, with 16 bases spanning the gap. CDR3 coding DNA: TGTGCCAGCAGCGCCGGGACGGTCGGCCACGAGCAGTACTTC. Protein sequence: CASSAGTVGHEQYF.

The rearrangement uses TRBV10-1 and TRBJ1-3, with 8 nucleotides matching TRBD1. Germline-derived CDR1 and CDR2 are WNHNN and SYGVQD (reference sequence). V lost 3 bases and J lost 0; bases outside the gene matches: 4. The CDR3 contains 16 residues. The CDR3 sequence: CASSERDRYSGNTIYF. The DNA for the CDR3 is TGCGCCAGCAGTGAAAGGGACAGGTACTCTGGAAACACCATATATTTT.

The gene calls are TRBV7-4 and TRBJ2-7, with 7 bases fitting TRBD1. The length of the CDR3 is 21 residues. V was clipped by 1 base and J by 3 bases; unmatched bases: 24. The germline CDR1 and CDR2 sequences are SGHVT and SQSDAQ. Here the CDR3 reads CASSLGAWDRQRNHYRYEQYF. CDR3 in DNA: TGTGCCAGCAGCTTAGGGGCTTGGGACAGACAAAGGAACCACTACCGCTACGAGCAGTACTTC.

This chain joins TRBV2 and TRBJ1-2, with D possibly matching TRBD1 (5 bases). This CDR3 is built from 14 residues. Trimming took off 6 bases at V and 5 bases at J, with 16 bases between the two ends. CDR1 is SNHLY, CDR2 FYNNEI, per germline. CDR3: CASRPRQGLYGYTF. In DNA, the CDR3 is TGTGCCAGCAGGCCCCGGCAGGGCCTTTATGGCTACACCTTC. The variable domain in full, completed from reference TRBV2 and TRBJ1-2, reads EPEVTQTPSHQVTQMGQEVILRCVPISNHLYFYWYRQILGQKVEFLVSFYNNEISEKSEIFDDQFSVERPDGSNFTLKIRSTKLEDSAMYFCASRPRQGLYGYTFGSGTRLTVV.

The chain couples TRBV5-1 to TRBJ2-1; D is ambiguous. CDR3 length equals 16 residues. V was clipped by 0 bases and J by 6 bases, with 16 bases between them. Germline V gene lookup returns CDR1 SGHRS and CDR2 YFSETQ. CDR3 sequence (DNA): TGCGCCAGCAGCTTGGACGTCGGGTTCGGAGCCAATGAGCAGTTCTTC. Its protein is CASSLDVGFGANEQFF.

V gene TRBV25-1 combines with J gene TRBJ2-1; no reliable D call. The CDR3 has 13 residues. The germline gives CDR1 MGHDK, CDR2 SYGVNS. V gave up 2 bases and J gave up 8 bases, with 10 bases separating them. The CDR3 reads CASSEQVWDEQFF. The CDR3 bases are TGTGCCAGCAGTGAACAGGTCTGGGATGAGCAGTTCTTC.

This clone occurred once. This chain joins TRBV5-1 and TRBJ2-7; TRBD1 is a possible D gene (5 bases). Trimming left V 4 bases short and J 1 base short, with 9 bases between. This CDR3 contains 13 residues. CDR1 and CDR2 (germline): SGHRS, YFSETQ. CDR3 nucleotides: TGCGCCAGCAGCCGACAGCAATCCTACGAGCAGTACTTC. This codes for CASSRQQSYEQYF.

This chain uses TRBV6-6 with TRBJ2-1, with 7 bases matching TRBD1. Germline values: CDR1 MNHNY, CDR2 SVGAGI (reference sequence). V was pared by 4 bases and J by 3 bases, with 6 bases of the junction left unmatched. This CDR3 has 15 residues. CDR3 sequence (DNA): TGTGCCAGCAGTTCCACAGGGGCCTACTACAATGAGCAGTTCTTC. Translating gives CASSSTGAYYNEQFF.

The rearrangement joins TRBV7-9 to TRBJ2-7, with TRBD1 matching 10 bases. The CDR3 has 17 amino acids. The germline V gene encodes CDR1 SEHNR and CDR2 FQNEAQ (reference sequence). After removal of 3 bases from V and 2 bases from J, the junction contained 10 bases not matched to a gene. CDR3 coding DNA: TGTGCCAGCAGCTTGTCCCTTTCGACAGGGGGCACCTACGAGCAGTACTTC. Its translation: CASSLSLSTGGTYEQYF.

The chain links TRBV4-3 to TRBJ2-1; D gene ambiguous. Germline loops: CDR1 LGHNA, CDR2 YSLEER. Trimming removed 1 base at V and 1 base at J, with 11 bases between. The CDR3 runs 16 residues. CDR3 DNA sequence: TGCGCCAGCAGCCAAGTGGAAACCGAATCCTACAATGAGCAGTTCTTC. Translating gives CASSQVETESYNEQFF.

CDR3: CASSQSIQETQYF. CDR3 sequence (DNA): TGTGCCAGCAGCCAATCCATCCAAGAGACCCAGTACTTC. This rearrangement joins TRBV9 to TRBJ2-5, with D unresolved. V lost 4 bases to trimming and J lost 1 base, with 8 bases between them. The CDR3 has 13 residues. CDR1 SGDLS and CDR2 YYNGEE come from the germline V gene.

CDR3 bases: TGTGCCTGGAGTGCCCTCGCGTGGGAGCAGACCCAGTACTTC. Its protein product is CAWSALAWEQTQYF. The chain recombines TRBV30 with TRBJ2-5; D is possibly TRBD2 (5 bases). Germline V gene lookup returns CDR1 GTSNPN and CDR2 SVGIG (reference sequence). Trimming left V 1 base short and J 6 bases short, with 15 bases between. There are 14 residues in the CDR3.